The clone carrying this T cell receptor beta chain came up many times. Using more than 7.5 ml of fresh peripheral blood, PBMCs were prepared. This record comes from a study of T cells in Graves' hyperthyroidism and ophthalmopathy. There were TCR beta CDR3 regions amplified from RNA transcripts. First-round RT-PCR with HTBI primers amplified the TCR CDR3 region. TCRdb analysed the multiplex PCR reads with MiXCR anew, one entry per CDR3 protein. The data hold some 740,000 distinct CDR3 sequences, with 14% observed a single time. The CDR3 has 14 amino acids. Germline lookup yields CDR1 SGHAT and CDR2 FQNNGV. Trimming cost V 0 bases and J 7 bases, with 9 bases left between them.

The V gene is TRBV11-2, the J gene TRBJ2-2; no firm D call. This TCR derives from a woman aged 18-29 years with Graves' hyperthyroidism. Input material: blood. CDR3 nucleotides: TGTGCCAGCAGCTTAGATATTAGCATCGGGGAGCTGTTTTTT. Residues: CASSLDISIGELFF.